The 16 T cell receptor beta chains presented below share a single source sample, sequenced in a study of T cells in Graves' hyperthyroidism and ophthalmopathy. TCR beta CDR3 regions were amplified from RNA transcripts. Carried out on the TCR CDR3, a first-round RT-PCR used the HTBI primer set. TCRdb re-called the multiplex PCR reads with MiXCR, one entry per CDR3 protein. The repertoire holds about 600,000 distinct CDR3 sequences, with roughly 15% as singletons. The sample taken for sequencing was blood. The receptors derive from a woman in her forties with Graves' ophthalmopathy.

At least ten counts were recorded for this clonotype. This chain joins TRBV13 and TRBJ2-1; weak D call: TRBD2 (7 bases). Germline CDR1 and CDR2: PRHDT and FYEKMQ (reference sequence). The length of the CDR3 is 17 residues. V was trimmed by 4 bases and J by 1 base, leaving 17 bases between them. The CDR3 DNA reads TGTGCCAGCAGCTCACCCCGGGGAGGGGGATCCTACAATGAGCAGTTCTTC. Its protein is CASSSPRGGGSYNEQFF.

The gene calls are TRBV20-1 and TRBJ1-4; TRBD1 might be the D (6 bases). The germline gives CDR1 DFQATT, CDR2 SNEGSKA (reference sequence). V lost 7 bases and J 4 bases, leaving 10 bases between the germline ends. CDR3 length: 12 amino acids. CDR3: CSGGRGNEKLFF. For the CDR3, the DNA is TGCAGTGGGGGCAGGGGTAATGAAAAACTGTTTTTT.

This clonotype was counted ten times or more. The V and J genes are TRBV6-1 and TRBJ1-3, with D perhaps matching TRBD1 (6 bases). This CDR3 is 16 amino acids long. Germline values: CDR1 MNHNS, CDR2 SASEGT. Trimming took 6 bases from V and 3 from J, leaving 18 bases between them. CDR3: CASRALAGASGNTIYF. Here the CDR3 DNA reads TGTGCCAGCAGGGCCCTGGCAGGGGCAAGTGGAAACACCATATATTTT.

The chain uses TRBV7-8 and TRBJ1-1, with D unclear. V was cut by 6 bases and J by 6 bases, with 17 bases left in between. The CDR3 is 14 amino acids. Germline V gives CDR1 SGHVS, CDR2 FQNEAQ. CDR3 in amino acids: CASSSTPGFSEAFF. CDR3 DNA: TGTGCCAGCAGTTCAACCCCGGGGTTTTCTGAAGCTTTCTTT.

The chain recombines TRBV28 with TRBJ2-5, with D tentatively TRBD1 (6 bases). The V and J ends lost 4 bases and 4 bases respectively, with 13 bases between them. CDR3 length: 14 amino acids. The germline CDR1 and CDR2 sequences are MDHEN and SYDVKM. The CDR3 DNA reads TGTGCCAGCAGTTCAGGGGTGGTCTCAGAGACCCAGTACTTC. Amino acid sequence: CASSSGVVSETQYF.

The sample holds a few counts of this clonotype. Here the CDR3 reads CSARGVGGSYNEQFF. The CDR3 DNA is TGCAGTGCTAGAGGAGTCGGGGGGTCCTACAATGAGCAGTTCTTC. J is TRBJ2-1 and V is TRBV20-1; 7 bases agree with TRBD2. Trimming took 1 base from V and 1 from J; bases not matched to a gene: 4. The CDR3 loop spans 15 amino acids. Germline lookup yields CDR1 DFQATT and CDR2 SNEGSKA (reference sequence).

The V call is TRBV25-1, the J call TRBJ2-2, with D maybe TRBD1 (6 bases). The V gene lost 6 bases and the J gene lost 2 bases, with 16 bases spanning the gap. Germline V gene sequence: CDR1 MGHDK, CDR2 SYGVNS. The CDR3 loop spans 16 amino acids. The CDR3 DNA sequence: TGTGCCAGCAGCCAAACACGGGACACTAACACCGGGGAGCTGTTTTTT. As protein: CASSQTRDTNTGELFF.

This clonotype was detected ten times or more. The chain carries TRBV28 and TRBJ1-5, with D perhaps matching TRBD1 (6 bases). Germline values: CDR1 MDHEN, CDR2 SYDVKM. CDR3 size: 15 residues. V was clipped by 3 bases and J by 5 bases, with 14 bases between them. In DNA form, the CDR3 reads TGTGCCAGCAGTTTCAGCAGGGGAGGCGATCAGCCCCAGCATTTT. It translates to CASSFSRGGDQPQHF.

There are many counts of this clonotype. The rearrangement links TRBV6-1 to TRBJ2-3; 8 nucleotides align to TRBD2. V lost 4 bases to trimming and J lost 2 bases; unmatched junction nucleotides: 14. The CDR3 has 18 amino acids. Germline lookup yields CDR1 MNHNS and CDR2 SASEGT. Here the CDR3 reads CASSVFVPREANTDTQYF. The CDR3 nucleotides are TGTGCCAGCAGTGTTTTCGTTCCGCGGGAGGCCAACACAGATACGCAGTATTTT.

In this sample, this clonotype turned up a few times. The CDR3 protein is CASKPSDRNEAFF. The CDR3 region has the DNA TGTGCCAGCAAACCTTCGGACAGGAATGAAGCTTTCTTT. The V and J genes are TRBV7-9 and TRBJ1-1; 7 positions match TRBD1. The CDR3 covers 13 residues. Trimming at V came to 7 bases and at J to 7 bases, leaving 9 bases not matched to a gene. Germline V gene sequence: CDR1 SEHNR, CDR2 FQNEAQ (reference sequence).

This clonotype was recorded at least ten times. The rearrangement links TRBV11-2 to TRBJ2-5; TRBD2 aligns across 14 bases. From germline, CDR1 is SGHAT and CDR2 FQNNGV. This CDR3 comprises 18 residues. J gave up 1 base and V 0 bases, and 4 bases lay outside the gene matches. The CDR3 sequence is CASSLDPGLAGGQETQYF. CDR3 nucleotide sequence: TGTGCCAGCAGCTTAGATCCCGGACTAGCGGGAGGCCAAGAGACCCAGTACTTC.

The V and J genes are TRBV29-1 and TRBJ1-1; D is perhaps TRBD1 (5 bases). The CDR3 has 14 amino acids. V lost 7 bases and J 1 base, leaving 16 bases between the germline ends. Germline V gene data show CDR1 as SQVTM and CDR2 as ANQGSEA. DNA for the CDR3: TGCAGCGCTGCGGGACTTATAGCGAACACTGAAGCTTTCTTT. Translating it yields CSAAGLIANTEAFF.

The chain is built from TRBV12-3 or TRBV12-4 and TRBJ1-3, with D tentatively TRBD1 (5 bases). V was shortened by 2 bases and J by 4 bases, with 18 bases between the two germline ends. There are 17 residues in the CDR3. The CDR3 nucleotides read TGTGCCAGCAGTTTATATTACTCCAGGGATTTCGGAAACACCATATATTTT. Translated, it gives CASSLYYSRDFGNTIYF.

The table lists this clonotype with a few counts. The CDR3 bases are TGTGCCAGCAGTATGACAACAGTCTTCTATGGCTACACCTTC. Protein sequence: CASSMTTVFYGYTF. V usage is TRBV7-9 and J usage is TRBJ1-2; D gene uncertain. Germline CDR1 and CDR2: SEHNR and FQNEAQ (reference sequence). Trimming left V 6 bases short and J 4 bases short, with 15 bases between. The CDR3 runs 14 residues. The complete variable domain, with remaining parts taken from reference TRBV7-9 and TRBJ1-2, reads DTGVSQNPRHKITKRGQNVTFRCDPISEHNRLYWYRQTLGQGPEFLTYFQNEAQLEKSRLLSDRFSAERPKGSFSTLEIQRTEQGDSAMYLCASSMTTVFYGYTFGSGTRLTVV.

This clonotype came up many times. V gene TRBV30 combines with J gene TRBJ2-1; 9 positions match TRBD2. The CDR3 spans 14 residues. Per germline, CDR1 GTSNPN and CDR2 SVGIG (reference sequence). V lost 2 bases, J lost 5 bases, and 4 bases stayed unmatched. The CDR3 protein is CAWSRGRENNEQFF. CDR3 nucleotides: TGTGCCTGGAGTCGCGGGAGGGAGAACAATGAGCAGTTCTTC. Filled out from reference TRBV30 and TRBJ2-1, the complete variable domain reads SQTIHQWPATLVQPVGSPLSLECTVEGTSNPNLYWYRQAAGRGLQLLFYSVGIGQISSEVPQNLSASRPQDRQFILSSKKLLLSDSGFYLCAWSRGRENNEQFFGPGTRLTVL.

This clonotype is a singleton in its sample. A much more abundant neighbour one base away suggests this may be a read error. V is TRBV2 and J is TRBJ2-5; TRBD1 agrees at 9 bases. Losses at the gene ends were 6 bases for V and 5 bases for J; bases not matched to a gene: 7. Per germline, CDR1 SNHLY and CDR2 FYNNEI. The CDR3 is 14 amino acids. The CDR3 bases are TGTGCCAGCAGCACAACAGGGGGCACGGAGACCCAGTACTTC. This translates into CASSTTGGTETQYF.